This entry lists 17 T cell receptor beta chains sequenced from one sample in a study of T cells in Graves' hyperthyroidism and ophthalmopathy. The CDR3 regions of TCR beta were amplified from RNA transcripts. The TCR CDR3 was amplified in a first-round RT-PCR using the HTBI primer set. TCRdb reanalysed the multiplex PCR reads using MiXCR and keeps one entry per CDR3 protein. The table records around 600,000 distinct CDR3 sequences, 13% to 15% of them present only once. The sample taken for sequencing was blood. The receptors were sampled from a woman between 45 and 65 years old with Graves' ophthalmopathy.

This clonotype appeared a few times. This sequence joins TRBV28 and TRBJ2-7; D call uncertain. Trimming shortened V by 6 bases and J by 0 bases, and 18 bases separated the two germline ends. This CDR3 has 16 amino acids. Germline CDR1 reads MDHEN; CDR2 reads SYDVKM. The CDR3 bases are TGTGCCAGCAGCCTAAGGGCAGATTTATCCTCCTACGAGCAGTACTTC. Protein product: CASSLRADLSSYEQYF.

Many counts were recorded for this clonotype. The CDR3 loop reads CASTDANTGELFF. The CDR3 region has the DNA TGTGCCAGCACCGATGCGAACACCGGGGAGCTGTTTTTT. The chain uses TRBV28 and TRBJ2-2; D remains ambiguous. The CDR3 is 13 residues long. The germline V gene has CDR1 MDHEN and CDR2 SYDVKM. Between the trimmed V and J ends, which lost 7 bases and 0 bases, there was a span of 6 bases. Full variable domain (remainder filled in from reference TRBV28 and TRBJ2-2): DVKVTQSSRYLVKRTGEKVFLECVQDMDHENMFWYRQDPGLGLRLIYFSYDVKMKEKGDIPEGYSVSREKKERFSLILESASTNQTSMYLCASTDANTGELFFGEGSRLTVL.

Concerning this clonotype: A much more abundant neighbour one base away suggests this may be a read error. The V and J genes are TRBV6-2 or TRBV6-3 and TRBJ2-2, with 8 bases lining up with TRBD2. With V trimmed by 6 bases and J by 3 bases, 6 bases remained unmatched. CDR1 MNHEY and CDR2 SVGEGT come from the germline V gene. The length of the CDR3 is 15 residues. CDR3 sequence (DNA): TGTGCCAGCAGCAAAAGCGGGAGTGACACCGGGGAGCTGTTTTTT. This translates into CASSKSGSDTGELFF.

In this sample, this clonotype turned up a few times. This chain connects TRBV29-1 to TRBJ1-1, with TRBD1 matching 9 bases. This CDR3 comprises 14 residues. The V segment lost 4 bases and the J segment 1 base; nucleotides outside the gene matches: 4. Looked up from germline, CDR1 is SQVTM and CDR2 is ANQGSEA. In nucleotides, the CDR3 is TGCAGCGTTGCCCAGGGACAGGGGAACACTGAAGCTTTCTTT. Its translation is CSVAQGQGNTEAFF.

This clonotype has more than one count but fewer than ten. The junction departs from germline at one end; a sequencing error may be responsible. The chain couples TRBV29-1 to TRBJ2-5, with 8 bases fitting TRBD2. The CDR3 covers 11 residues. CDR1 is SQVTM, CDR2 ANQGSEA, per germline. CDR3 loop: CLAGTQETQYF. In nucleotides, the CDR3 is TGTCTAGCGGGCACTCAAGAGACCCAGTACTTC. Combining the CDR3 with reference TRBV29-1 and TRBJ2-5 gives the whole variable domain SAVISQKPSRDICQRGTSLTIQCQVDSQVTMMFWYRQQPGQSLTLIATANQGSEATYESGFVIDKFPISRPNLTFSTLTVSNMSPEDSSIYLCLAGTQETQYFGPGTRLLVL.

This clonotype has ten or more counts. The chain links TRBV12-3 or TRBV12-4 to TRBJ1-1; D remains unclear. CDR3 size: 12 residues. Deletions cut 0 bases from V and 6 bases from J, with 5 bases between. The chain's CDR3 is CASSLAGPEAFF. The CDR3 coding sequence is TGTGCCAGCAGTTTAGCCGGCCCTGAAGCTTTCTTT.

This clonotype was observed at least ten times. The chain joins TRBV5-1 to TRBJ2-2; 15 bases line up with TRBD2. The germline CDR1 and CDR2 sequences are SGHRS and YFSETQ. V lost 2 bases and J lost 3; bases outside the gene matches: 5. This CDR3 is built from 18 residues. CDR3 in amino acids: CASSFGLAGGPDTGELFF. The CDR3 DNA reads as TGCGCCAGCAGCTTCGGACTAGCGGGAGGGCCAGACACCGGGGAGCTGTTTTTT. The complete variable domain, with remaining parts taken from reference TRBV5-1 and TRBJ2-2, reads KAGVTQTPRYLIKTRGQQVTLSCSPISGHRSVSWYQQTPGQGLQFLFEYFSETQRNKGNFPGRFSGRQFSNSRSEMNVSTLELGDSALYLCASSFGLAGGPDTGELFFGEGSRLTVL.

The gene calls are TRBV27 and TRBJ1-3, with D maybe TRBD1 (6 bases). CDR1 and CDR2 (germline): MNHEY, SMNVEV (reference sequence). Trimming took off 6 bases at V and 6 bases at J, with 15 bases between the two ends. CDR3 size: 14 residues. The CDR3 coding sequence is TGTGCCAGCAGCCCGCCGGGGGCCCAAAACACCATATATTTT. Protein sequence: CASSPPGAQNTIYF.

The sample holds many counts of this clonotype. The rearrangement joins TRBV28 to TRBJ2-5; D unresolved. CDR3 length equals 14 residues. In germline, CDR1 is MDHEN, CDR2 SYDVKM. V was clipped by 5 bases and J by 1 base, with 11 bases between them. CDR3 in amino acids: CASSQEGRQETQYF. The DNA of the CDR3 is TGTGCCAGCAGTCAGGAAGGACGCCAAGAGACCCAGTACTTC.

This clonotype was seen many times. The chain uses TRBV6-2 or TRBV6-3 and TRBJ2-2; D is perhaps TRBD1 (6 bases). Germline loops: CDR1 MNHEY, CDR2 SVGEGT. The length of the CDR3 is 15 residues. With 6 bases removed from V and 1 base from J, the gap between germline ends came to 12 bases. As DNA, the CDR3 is TGTGCCAGCAGCTTTGGACAGATGAACACCGGGGAGCTGTTTTTT. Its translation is CASSFGQMNTGELFF.

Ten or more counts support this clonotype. CDR3 loop: CASSLGLYEQYF. In DNA form, the CDR3 reads TGTGCCAGCAGCCTGGGACTCTACGAGCAGTACTTC. The chain is built from TRBV28 and TRBJ2-7; perhaps TRBD2 as D (6 bases). Trimming cost V 6 bases and J 3 bases, with 9 bases left between them. In germline, CDR1 is MDHEN, CDR2 SYDVKM. The CDR3 consists of 12 residues.

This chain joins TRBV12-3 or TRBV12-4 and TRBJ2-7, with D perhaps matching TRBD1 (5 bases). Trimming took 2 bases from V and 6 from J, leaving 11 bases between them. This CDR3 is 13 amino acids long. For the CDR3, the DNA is TGTGCCAGCAGTTTATCCAGGGCATCCGAGCAGTACTTC. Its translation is CASSLSRASEQYF.

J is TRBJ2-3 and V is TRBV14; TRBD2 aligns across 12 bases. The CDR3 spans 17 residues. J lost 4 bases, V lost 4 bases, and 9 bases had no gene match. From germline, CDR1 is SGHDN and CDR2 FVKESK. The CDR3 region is CASSRSKLAGGPDTQYF. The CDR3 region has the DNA TGTGCCAGCAGCCGATCGAAACTAGCGGGAGGTCCAGATACGCAGTATTTT. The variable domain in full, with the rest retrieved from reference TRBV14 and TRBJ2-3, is EAGVTQFPSHSVIEKGQTVTLRCDPISGHDNLYWYRRVMGKEIKFLLHFVKESKQDESGMPNNRFLAERTGGTYSTLKVQPAELEDSGVYFCASSRSKLAGGPDTQYFGPGTRLTVL.

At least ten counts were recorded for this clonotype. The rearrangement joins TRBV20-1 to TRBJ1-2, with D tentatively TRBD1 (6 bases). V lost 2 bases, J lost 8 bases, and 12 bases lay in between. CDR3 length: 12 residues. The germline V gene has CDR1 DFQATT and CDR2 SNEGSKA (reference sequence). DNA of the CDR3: TGCAGTGCTAGACGGGACATTCACGGCTACACCTTC. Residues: CSARRDIHGYTF.

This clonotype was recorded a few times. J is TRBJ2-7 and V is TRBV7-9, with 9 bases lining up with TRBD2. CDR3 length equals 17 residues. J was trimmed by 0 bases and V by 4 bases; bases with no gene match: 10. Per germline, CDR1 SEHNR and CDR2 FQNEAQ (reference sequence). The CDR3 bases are TGTGCCAGCAGCTCGACGACCAGCGGGAGGACCTCCTACGAGCAGTACTTC. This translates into CASSSTTSGRTSYEQYF.

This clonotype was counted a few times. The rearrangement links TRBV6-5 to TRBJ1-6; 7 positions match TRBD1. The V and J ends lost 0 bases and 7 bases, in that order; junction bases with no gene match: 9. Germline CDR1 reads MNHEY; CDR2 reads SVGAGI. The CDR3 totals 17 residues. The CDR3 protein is CASSYSEQGWDNSPLHF. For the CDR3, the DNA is TGTGCCAGCAGTTACTCGGAACAGGGGTGGGACAATTCACCCCTCCACTTT.

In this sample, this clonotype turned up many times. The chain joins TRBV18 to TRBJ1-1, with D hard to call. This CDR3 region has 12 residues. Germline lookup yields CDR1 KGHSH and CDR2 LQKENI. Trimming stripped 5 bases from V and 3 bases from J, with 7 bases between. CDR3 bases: TGTGCCAGCTCATTCCGGGACACTGAAGCTTTCTTT. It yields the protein CASSFRDTEAFF. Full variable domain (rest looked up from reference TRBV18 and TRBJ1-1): NAGVMQNPRHLVRRRGQEARLRCSPMKGHSHVYWYRQLPEEGLKFMVYLQKENIIDESGMPKERFSAEFPKEGPSILRIQQVVRGDSAAYFCASSFRDTEAFFGQGTRLTVV.